Listed below are T cell receptor beta chains from one sample, sequenced in a study of blood T cell repertoires in COVID-19. Data came from immunoSEQ multiplex PCR; TCRdb stores just in-frame clones and leaves some out. The data show roughly 30,000 clones, with more than 70% seen just once and roughly 21% held by the top ten. Material for sequencing was peripheral blood. The receptor source for this set is a boy aged 2 to 10 with active or convalescent COVID-19. Each CDR3 is given with its conserved first and last residue. The D gene is left open where the match is weak. Not every row has a clone size; where given, it reads once, few, many or a size class.

cdr3_length	j_call	d_call	clone_size	v_call	cdr3_aa	cdr3_nt
12	TRBJ1-1	-	-	TRBV29-1	CSVAGGATEAFF	TGCAGCGTTGCCGGAGGGGCCACTGAAGCTTTCTTT
13	TRBJ1-2	-	-	TRBV19	CASMGGSYYGYTF	TGTGCCAGTATGGGAGGGAGTTACTATGGCTACACCTTC
14	TRBJ1-1	-	-	TRBV18	CASSPREGATEAFF	TGTGCCAGCTCGCCCCGGGAGGGAGCCACTGAAGCTTTCTTT
18	TRBJ2-4	-	-	TRBV21-1	CASSKVPNIDRAKNIQYF	TGTGCCAGCAGCAAAGTCCCAAACATCGACAGGGCCAAAAACATTCAGTACTTC
18	TRBJ2-6	-	once	TRBV5-1	CASSSANTGARRANVLTF	TGCGCCAGCAGCTCAGCTAATACCGGAGCTAGGAGGGCCAACGTCCTGACTTTC
15	TRBJ1-4	TRBD1	-	TRBV6-5	CASSYRTGTGIQLFF	TGTGCCAGCAGTTACCGCACCGGGACAGGGATTCAACTGTTTTTT
17	TRBJ2-2	TRBD1	few	TRBV6-2/TRBV6-3	CASSYSGTGRGTGELFF	TGTGCCAGCAGTTACTCCGGGACAGGGAGAGGGACCGGGGAGCTGTTTTTT
14	TRBJ2-7	TRBD1	once	TRBV19	CASSIDRGPYEQYF	TGTGCCAGTAGTATAGACAGGGGGCCCTACGAGCAGTACTTC
15	TRBJ2-5	-	few	TRBV11-3	CASSTGGGYQETQYF	TGTGCCAGCAGCACCGGGGGAGGCTACCAAGAGACCCAGTACTTC
13	TRBJ1-2	-	few	TRBV5-6	CASSAGQRYGYTF	TGTGCCAGCAGCGCCGGACAGAGGTATGGCTACACCTTC
16	TRBJ2-2	-	few	TRBV10-3	CAISESGASLAGELFF	TGTGCCATCAGTGAGTCGGGGGCCTCCCTGGCCGGGGAGCTGTTTTTT
14	TRBJ2-3	TRBD2	-	TRBV2	CASSLERGGRTQYF	TGTGCCAGCAGTCTGGAGCGGGGCGGCAGAACGCAGTATTTT
15	TRBJ2-5	TRBD1	-	TRBV19	CASKEGQGVVETQYF	TGTGCCAGTAAGGAGGGACAGGGAGTTGTAGAGACCCAGTACTTC
15	TRBJ2-2	-	-	TRBV13	CASWRGGANTGELFF	TGTGCCAGCTGGCGCGGAGGGGCGAACACCGGGGAGCTGTTTTTT
17	TRBJ2-1	TRBD2	-	TRBV10-3	CAISGGLAATVGREQFF	TGTGCCATCAGTGGGGGCCTAGCGGCAACCGTTGGGCGTGAGCAGTTCTTC
10	TRBJ2-3	-	medium-sized	TRBV2	CASAVDTQYF	TGTGCCAGCGCAGTAGATACGCAGTATTTT
15	TRBJ1-2	-	-	TRBV28	CASSGQGRPTYGYTF	TGTGCCAGCAGTGGGCAGGGGCGCCCTACCTATGGCTACACCTTC
15	TRBJ2-5	-	-	TRBV4-2	CASSQGGNYQETQYF	TGTGCCAGCAGCCAAGGAGGGAATTACCAAGAGACCCAGTACTTC
15	TRBJ2-7	TRBD1	-	TRBV28	CASSGTGTGGGEQYF	TGTGCCAGCAGCGGAACCGGGACAGGGGGCGGAGAGCAGTACTTC
13	TRBJ2-3	-	-	TRBV11-2	CAWGGGGTDTQYF	TGTGCCTGGGGGGGCGGCGGCACAGATACGCAGTATTTT
14	TRBJ1-2	-	few	TRBV19	CASRQDRINYGYTF	TGTGCCAGCAGACAGGATCGAATTAACTATGGCTACACCTTC
14	TRBJ2-2	TRBD1	-	TRBV19	CASSPGQGSGELFF	TGTGCCAGTAGTCCGGGACAGGGGAGCGGGGAGCTGTTTTTT
13	TRBJ2-1	-	few	TRBV5-4	CASSSGSAPEQFF	TGTGCCAGCAGCTCCGGGAGCGCCCCCGAGCAGTTCTTC
16	TRBJ2-1	TRBD1	-	TRBV11-1	CASSVHRGNSYNEQFF	TGTGCCAGCAGCGTACACAGGGGAAACTCCTACAATGAGCAGTTCTTC
13	TRBJ2-3	-	-	TRBV2	CASSRESTDTQYF	TGTGCCAGCTCTAGGGAGAGCACAGATACGCAGTATTTT
14	TRBJ1-1	-	-	TRBV7-2	CASSLWADGTEAFF	TGTGCCAGCAGCTTATGGGCAGACGGAACTGAAGCTTTCTTT
14	TRBJ1-5	TRBD1	-	TRBV10-3	CATGQGASNQPQHF	TGTGCCACCGGACAGGGGGCTAGCAATCAGCCCCAGCATTTT
13	TRBJ1-2	-	-	TRBV19	CASATYRDHGYTF	TGTGCCAGTGCCACTTACAGGGACCATGGCTACACCTTC
15	TRBJ2-7	-	-	TRBV11-2	CASSLGAGQYYEQYF	TGTGCCAGCAGCTTAGGGGCAGGTCAATACTACGAGCAGTACTTC
20	TRBJ2-7	TRBD2	-	TRBV28	CASSLDPAVSGAISSYEQYF	TGTGCCAGCAGTTTAGACCCCGCCGTTAGCGGGGCAATAAGCTCCTACGAGCAGTACTTC
12	TRBJ1-2	-	-	TRBV12-3/TRBV12-4	CASTGDRRGYTF	TGTGCCAGCACCGGCGACAGAAGAGGCTACACCTTC
16	TRBJ2-3	-	-	TRBV13	CASSTVGGPGTDTQYF	TGTGCCAGCAGCACCGTGGGGGGGCCCGGAACAGATACGCAGTATTTT
13	TRBJ2-1	-	-	TRBV6-5	CASKKPGIYEQFF	TGTGCCAGCAAAAAGCCGGGAATATATGAGCAGTTCTTC
15	TRBJ1-6	TRBD1	once	TRBV7-9	CASSLNRQGASPLHF	TGTGCCAGCAGTCTAAACAGACAGGGGGCTTCACCCCTCCACTTT
15	TRBJ2-7	TRBD2	-	TRBV28	CASSLRLAGVIEQYF	TGTGCCAGCAGTTTGAGACTAGCGGGAGTCATCGAGCAGTACTTC
18	TRBJ2-1	TRBD2	large	TRBV5-4	CASSATSGGATSYNEQFF	TGTGCCAGCAGCGCGACTAGCGGGGGGGCCACTTCCTACAATGAGCAGTTCTTC
12	TRBJ2-1	-	-	TRBV6-2/TRBV6-3	CASSSSGREQFF	TGTGCCAGCAGTTCTAGTGGCCGTGAGCAGTTCTTC
17	TRBJ2-5	TRBD2	-	TRBV28	CASSSTLGLAGGETQYF	TGTGCCAGCAGTTCAACCCTAGGACTAGCGGGAGGAGAGACCCAGTACTTC
15	TRBJ2-2	-	-	TRBV5-5	CASSLANLVTGELFF	TGTGCCAGCAGCCTGGCAAATCTAGTTACCGGGGAGCTGTTTTTT
15	TRBJ2-1	TRBD1	-	TRBV5-8	CASSFGQGELNEQFF	TGTGCCAGCAGCTTCGGACAGGGCGAACTCAATGAGCAGTTCTTC
14	TRBJ1-1	-	-	TRBV15	CATSRANINTEAFF	TGTGCCACCAGCAGAGCCAACATTAACACTGAAGCTTTCTTT
14	TRBJ2-5	-	once	TRBV5-1	CASSFGGQQETQYF	TGCGCCAGCAGCTTCGGTGGACAGCAAGAGACCCAGTACTTC
14	TRBJ1-2	TRBD1	-	TRBV2	CASRTGTGSVSYTF	TGTGCCAGCAGGACCGGGACAGGGAGTGTCAGCTACACCTTC
13	TRBJ2-1	-	-	TRBV12-3/TRBV12-4	CASTRDAYNEQFF	TGTGCCAGCACGCGGGATGCCTACAATGAGCAGTTCTTC
14	TRBJ1-2	-	-	TRBV6-2/TRBV6-3	CASSLGTYFDGYTF	TGTGCCAGCAGTTTGGGGACTTATTTTGATGGCTACACCTTC
14	TRBJ1-2	-	-	TRBV7-9	CASSLYNAVYGYTF	TGTGCCAGCAGCTTATACAACGCCGTATATGGCTACACCTTC
15	TRBJ2-3	-	-	TRBV5-1	CASRTRPLATDTQYF	TGCGCCAGCAGAACACGCCCATTAGCGACAGATACGCAGTATTTT